Here is one T cell receptor beta chain with its context. Its target is unknown. This sample was taken from a study of T cell responses to AZD1222 COVID-19 vaccine. Germline CDR1 MDHEN, CDR2 SYDVKM. The CDR3 extends over 16 amino acids. V was pared by 1 base and J by 0 bases, with 10 bases between. Study observations and caveats: Seropositive at baseline were only six AZD1222 recipients.

Method: immunoSEQ multiplex PCR; TCRdb's copy keeps in-frame clones and lacks some. The data hold roughly 120,000 clones, with around 93% observed a single time. This sequence originates from an adult in good health. Sequenced material: peripheral blood, taken on day 0 of AZD1222 vaccination. V usage is TRBV28 and J usage is TRBJ1-3; D ambiguous. As DNA, the CDR3 is TGTGCCAGCAGTTTATCGGCAGGTCTCTCTGGAAACACCATATATTTT. It is translated as CASSLSAGLSGNTIYF.